The 12 T cell receptor beta chains reported below all come from one sample, sequenced in a study of blood T cell repertoires in COVID-19. Using immunoSEQ multiplex PCR, the repertoire was profiled, and TCRdb retains in-frame clones only, with some absent. The sample consists of around 200,000 clones, approximately 87% of them appearing once. Sample: peripheral blood. The receptors here all came from a man aged 55 to 70 who had recovered from COVID-19.

This chain connects TRBV7-3 to TRBJ2-2; no clear D gene. There are 12 residues in the CDR3. Germline lookup yields CDR1 SGHTA and CDR2 FQGTGA. V lost 5 bases, J lost 3 bases, and 4 bases lay in between. The CDR3 loop reads CASSQYTGELFF. DNA for the CDR3: TGTGCCAGCAGCCAATACACCGGGGAGCTGTTTTTT.

The chain carries TRBV12-5 and TRBJ2-5; possible D gene TRBD2, 6 bases. Trimming removed 7 bases at V and 3 bases at J, with 15 bases between. This CDR3 contains 14 residues. The germline V gene encodes CDR1 LGHNT and CDR2 FRNRAP. The CDR3, as DNA: TGTGCTAGTGCCATCTATCCGGGAGAAGAGACCCAGTACTTC. Amino acids: CASAIYPGEETQYF.

The CDR3 reads CASSQQTNTEAFF. DNA of the CDR3: TGTGCCAGCAGTCAACAAACGAACACTGAAGCTTTCTTT. V gene TRBV12-3 or TRBV12-4 combines with J gene TRBJ1-1, with D hard to call. Trimming stripped 5 bases from V and 1 base from J, with 8 bases between. The CDR3 loop spans 13 amino acids.

This rearrangement joins TRBV28 to TRBJ1-4; D may be TRBD1 (5 bases). The V gene lost 7 bases and the J gene lost 4 bases, with 10 bases spanning the gap. CDR3 size: 13 residues. Germline V gene lookup returns CDR1 MDHEN and CDR2 SYDVKM. As DNA, the CDR3 is TGTGCCAGCATGGAGGGACTTAATGAAAAACTGTTTTTT. The encoded protein is CASMEGLNEKLFF.

The V call is TRBV6-5, the J call TRBJ2-1; TRBD2 is a possible D gene (7 bases). The germline gives CDR1 MNHEY, CDR2 SVGAGI. This CDR3 has 14 residues. V lost 7 bases to trimming and J lost 8 bases, with 18 bases between them. CDR3 sequence (DNA): TGTGCCAGCACGGGGGGCGGTGTGGTTCATGAGCAGTTCTTC. Translation: CASTGGGVVHEQFF.

The V gene is TRBV6-2 or TRBV6-3, the J gene TRBJ2-3, with D possibly matching TRBD2 (5 bases). V lost 2 bases to trimming and J lost 6 bases, with 18 bases between them. Per the germline V gene, CDR1 is MNHEY and CDR2 is SVGEGT. The length of the CDR3 is 16 residues. CDR3 amino acids: CASSYGLSLGGDTQYF. Here the CDR3 DNA reads TGTGCCAGCAGTTACGGGCTCTCCTTAGGAGGTGATACGCAGTATTTT.

This clone has only one observation. J is TRBJ2-1 and V is TRBV19; a weak D match, TRBD2 (6 bases). Per germline, CDR1 LNHDA and CDR2 SQIVND (reference sequence). The ends were cut back, 8 bases at V and 4 bases at J, with 12 bases in the middle. This CDR3 is built from 13 residues. The CDR3 sequence: CASQRDLYNEQFF. The DNA for the CDR3 is TGTGCCAGTCAGAGGGACTTATACAATGAGCAGTTCTTC. The whole variable domain, remainder taken from reference TRBV19 and TRBJ2-1, is DGGITQSPKYLFRKEGQNVTLSCEQNLNHDAMYWYRQDPGQGLRLIYYSQIVNDFQKGDIAEGYSVSREKKESFPLTVTSAQKNPTAFYLCASQRDLYNEQFFGPGTRLTVL.

The genes are TRBV11-2 and TRBJ2-1; maybe TRBD2 (6 bases). From germline, CDR1 is SGHAT and CDR2 FQNNGV. The CDR3 spans 15 residues. Trimming took 0 bases from V and 7 from J, leaving 13 bases between them. The CDR3 sequence: CASSLDLALANEQFF. CDR3 DNA: TGTGCCAGCAGCTTAGATCTTGCGCTAGCGAATGAGCAGTTCTTC.

The chain has TRBV9 and TRBJ2-7; a possible D gene is TRBD1 (6 bases). CDR1 is SGDLS and CDR2 is YYNGEE in the germline V gene. The CDR3 has 14 amino acids. V was clipped by 2 bases and J by 2 bases, with 11 bases between them. In DNA, the CDR3 is TGTGCCAGCAGCGTCCGGGACACAGCCTACGAGCAGTACTTC. It specifies CASSVRDTAYEQYF.

This clone has only a few counts. The chain carries TRBV7-9 and TRBJ2-5; 9 nucleotides line up with TRBD1. CDR3 length: 16 amino acids. Per germline, CDR1 SEHNR and CDR2 FQNEAQ (reference sequence). Trimming removed 5 bases from V and 8 bases from J; junction bases left unmatched: 15. CDR3 region: CASSPQMGDRVDTQYF. CDR3 sequence (DNA): TGTGCCAGCAGCCCTCAGATGGGGGACAGGGTTGATACCCAGTACTTC.

This rearrangement joins TRBV10-2 to TRBJ2-1; TRBD2 matches 14 bases. Losses at the gene ends were 6 bases for V and 5 bases for J; bases not matched to a gene: 0. The CDR3 contains 14 residues. Looked up from germline, CDR1 is WSHSY and CDR2 is SAAADI. Here the CDR3 DNA reads TGCGCCAGCAGGGGACTAGCGGGGGACAATGAGCAGTTCTTC. This sequence encodes CASRGLAGDNEQFF.

The rearrangement joins TRBV7-3 to TRBJ2-1, with D perhaps TRBD2 (6 bases). V dropped 2 bases and J dropped 4 bases, with 12 bases sitting between them. The germline V gene encodes CDR1 SGHTA and CDR2 FQGTGA. The CDR3 is 15 amino acids. The DNA for the CDR3 is TGTGCCAGCAGCTTAGGAGCGGGTTATTACAATGAGCAGTTCTTC. Translation: CASSLGAGYYNEQFF.